Each of the 9 T cell receptor beta chains below was sequenced from the same sample in a study of CD8+CD57+ T cells in acquired aplastic anemia. Genomic DNA, serving as template, underwent TCR beta VDJ and CDR3 profiling. In TCRdb, the reads were re-called with MiXCR into one record per CDR3 protein. Among about 400,000 distinct CDR3 sequences listed, roughly 68% were seen once. Sequencing was done on a sample of sorted CD4+, CD8+, or CD8+CD57+ T cells (not recorded which) from PBMCs. The origin of the receptors is a human donor in good health, serving as a control.

The rearrangement uses TRBV7-3 and TRBJ2-2; 10 bases match TRBD1. Germline CDR1 reads SGHTA; CDR2 reads FQGTGA. The trim removed 4 bases at V and 8 bases at J, leaving 7 bases unmatched. The length of the CDR3 is 15 residues. The CDR3 is CASSWDRGCTGELFF. The CDR3 nucleotides are TGTGCCAGCAGCTGGGACAGGGGATGCACAGGGGAGCTGTTTTTT.

This clonotype was recorded a few times. Given a much more abundant clone one base away, this may be a read error. The J gene is TRBJ1-4, the V gene TRBV2; maybe TRBD1 (6 bases). The CDR3 totals 14 residues. Trimming took 7 bases from V and 8 from J, leaving 17 bases between them. Germline CDR1 SNHLY, CDR2 FYNNEI. The DNA for the CDR3 is TGTGCCAGCAACCTTGCCGGGACAACGGAAAAACTGTTTTTT. This gives the protein CASNLAGTTEKLFF.

V is TRBV2 and J is TRBJ2-1; TRBD2 matches 7 bases. J was trimmed by 12 bases and V by 5 bases; bases with no gene match: 16. The CDR3 covers 15 residues. Germline V gives CDR1 SNHLY, CDR2 FYNNEI. DNA of the CDR3: TGTGCCAGCAGTTACAGGCTAGTGGGGGGGGATGTGCAGTTCTTC. It translates to CASSYRLVGGDVQFF.

The table lists this clonotype with many counts. The chain is built from TRBV7-3 and TRBJ2-4, with D perhaps TRBD1 or TRBD2 (5 bases each). The V gene lost 5 bases and the J gene lost 4 bases, with 15 bases spanning the gap. Germline loops: CDR1 SGHTA, CDR2 FQGTGA. The length of the CDR3 is 15 residues. Written as DNA, the CDR3 is TGTGCCAGCAGCGCTCCGAGGGGTCCAAAAAACATTCAGTACTTC. Protein sequence: CASSAPRGPKNIQYF.

For this clonotype: Compared with germline, one end of the junction differs, possibly owing to a read error. This chain uses TRBV19 with TRBJ1-1, with TRBD1 as a possible D gene (6 bases). CDR1 and CDR2 from the germline V gene are LNHDA and SQIVND (reference sequence). The CDR3 is 15 residues long. In DNA, the CDR3 is TGTGCCAGTAGTATAGTAGGCAGAGGGGACACTGGAGCTCTCTTT. It codes for CASSIVGRGDTGALF.

About this clonotype: Its ends do not fully match the called genes, so a read error is possible. The chain joins TRBV9 to TRBJ2-3, with TRBD1 as a possible D gene (6 bases). This CDR3 is built from 14 residues. The germline gives CDR1 SGDLS, CDR2 YYNGEE. Here the CDR3 DNA reads TGTGTCAGCAAGGTAGGGGGAGCTAATGAAACACAGTATTTT. Translation gives CVSKVGGANETQYF.

This clonotype was seen more than once but under ten times. A junction boundary mismatches the germline segment, possibly from a read error. This chain uses TRBV29-1 with TRBJ1-1; unclear D gene. Germline V CDR1 and CDR2: SQVTM, ANQGSEA. CDR3 size: 12 residues. The CDR3: CSVEAPPGQAFF. The CDR3 bases are TGCAGCGTCGAAGCCCCCCCAGGACAAGCTTTCTTT.

This clonotype has ten or more counts. The rearrangement uses TRBV9 and TRBJ1-2; a possible D gene is TRBD1 (5 bases). Germline CDR1 is SGDLS and CDR2 is YYNGEE. The length of the CDR3 is 14 residues. V lost 3 bases and J lost 8, with 17 bases in between. The CDR3 protein is CASSEHPDRGGYTF. CDR3 in DNA: TGTGCCAGCAGCGAGCACCCGGACCGGGGGGGCTACACCTTC.

The rearrangement joins TRBV7-2 to TRBJ1-5; the D is unclear. CDR3 length: 16 residues. With 3 bases removed from V and 3 bases from J, the gap between germline ends came to 15 bases. CDR1 and CDR2 (germline): SGHTA, FQGNSA. CDR3 loop: CASSFGGGNNNQPQHF. In DNA form, the CDR3 reads TGTGCCAGCAGCTTTGGTGGTGGGAATAACAATCAGCCCCAGCATTTT.